These T cell receptor beta chains were read from a single sample in a study of beta chain features in type 1 diabetes. Clones were read by immunoSEQ multiplex PCR, and TCRdb kept only the in-frame ones, dropping some. Of roughly 380,000 clones in the sample, around a fifth are singletons; the top ten hold approximately 0.046%. The specimen was naive CD4+ T cells from blood. All receptors derive from a woman between 18 and 29 years old in good health. Each CDR3 is given with its conserved first and last residue. The D gene is left open where the match is weak. Some rows mark clone size as missing; the rest say once, few, many or name a class of expanded clone.

TRBD1 13 TRBJ1-1 NA TRBV4-3 TGCGCCAGCAGTCGTGCAGGGGGGCTAGAAGCTTTCTTT CASSRAGGLEAFF
TRBD1 13 TRBJ2-3 NA TRBV6-5 TGTGCCAGCAGGGGACAGGGGGCAGATACGCAGTATTTT CASRGQGADTQYF
NA 13 TRBJ2-7 few TRBV19 TGTGCCAGTAGTATAGCATCGGGCTACGAGCAGTACTTC CASSIASGYEQYF
TRBD2 14 TRBJ2-3 few TRBV18 TGTGCCAGCTCACAAAGGGAGGGGACAGATACGCAGTATTTT CASSQREGTDTQYF
NA 13 TRBJ1-2 few TRBV4-2 TGTGCCAGCAGCCAGGAGGGACCTTATGGCTACACCTTC CASSQEGPYGYTF
NA 15 TRBJ2-1 NA TRBV14 TGTGCCAGCAGCCCGGTTGATAGCGGATACAATGAGCAGTTCTTC CASSPVDSGYNEQFF
NA 16 TRBJ2-7 NA TRBV7-9 TGTGCCAGCAGCTTAAGGGACACGGGAATTAGCTACGAGCAGTACTTC CASSLRDTGISYEQYF
NA 13 TRBJ1-2 few TRBV7-9 TGTGCCAGCAGCTCTACAGGGACCTATGGCTACACCTTC CASSSTGTYGYTF
TRBD1 15 TRBJ2-7 few TRBV7-2 TGTGCCAGCAGCTTAGAGAGGACAGGGGCCTACGAGCAGTACTTC CASSLERTGAYEQYF
NA 15 TRBJ1-1 NA TRBV15 TGTGCCACCAGCAGAGGCTCAGGGAAGGACACTGAAGCTTTCTTT CATSRGSGKDTEAFF
NA 12 TRBJ2-3 few TRBV14 TGTGCCAGCAGTTACAGGCCAGATACGCAGTATTTT CASSYRPDTQYF
NA 15 TRBJ2-3 NA TRBV5-1 TGCGCCAGCAGCCTTGAAAGGCAGGGGTTAGATACGCAGTATTTT CASSLERQGLDTQYF
TRBD2 16 TRBJ2-1 few TRBV18 TGTGCCAGCTCACCCCCCTCTAGCGGGAGGTACAATGAGCAGTTCTTC CASSPPSSGRYNEQFF
NA 11 TRBJ2-1 NA TRBV11-2 TGTGCCAGCAGCCTAAACAGTGAGCAGTTCTTC CASSLNSEQFF
NA 14 TRBJ2-5 few TRBV5-1 TGCGCCAGCAGCTCAGGACCCGGCGGGGAGACCCAGTACTTC CASSSGPGGETQYF
NA 10 TRBJ1-1 once TRBV20-1 TGCAGTGCTGCCGACAGGGAAGCTTTCTTT CSAADREAFF
TRBD1 16 TRBJ2-7 few TRBV7-9 TGTGCCAGCAGCGAACACGGGACAGGGATCTCCTACGAGCAGTACTTC CASSEHGTGISYEQYF
TRBD1 12 TRBJ1-2 many TRBV7-9 TGTGCCAGCAGGACAGGGAACTATGGCTACACCTTC CASRTGNYGYTF
NA 16 TRBJ2-2 NA TRBV7-2 TGTGCCAGCAGCTTAGCGCAAAGGGGAACGGGCGGGGAGCTGTTTTTT CASSLAQRGTGGELFF
TRBD2 13 TRBJ2-7 few TRBV30 TGTGCCTGGAGTAGGGGACTAGCGGGAGGGACTTGGTTC CAWSRGLAGGTWF
TRBD2 18 TRBJ2-7 NA TRBV27 TGTGCCAGCAGTGTACCGGGACTAGCGGGAGGACAGACCTACGAGCAGTACTTC CASSVPGLAGGQTYEQYF
NA 11 TRBJ2-5 NA TRBV6-5 TGTGCCAGCAGCTCGGTTGCGGCCCAGTACTTC CASSSVAAQYF
TRBD1 16 TRBJ1-1 few TRBV4-1 TGCGCCAGCAGCCCCTCAGGGGGGAACAATCCCGGAGGAGCTTTCTTT CASSPSGGNNPGGAFF
TRBD1 14 TRBJ2-1 few TRBV5-1 TGCGCCAGCAGCTTTGGACAGGGTGAAAATGAGCAGTTCTTC CASSFGQGENEQFF
TRBD1 15 TRBJ1-2 NA TRBV7-6 TGTGCCAGCAGGGACCAACCGGGACAGGGGGGTGGCTACACCTTC CASRDQPGQGGGYTF
NA 15 TRBJ1-2 NA TRBV6-5 TGTGCCAGCAGTTACTCCTCTAACGACATGTATGGCTACACCTTC CASSYSSNDMYGYTF